A single sample gave rise to the 10 T cell receptor beta chains below, sequenced in a study of molecular identifiers for immune sequencing clone quantification (dated 2018 in TCRdb). Libraries were built with PCR. Sequencing instrument: NextSeq 500. TCRdb reran the public reads through fastp at Q25 and MiXCR, keeping productive beta chains. All rows with the same CDR3 protein become a single entry with the most common DNA and genes. This sample has a few hundred thousand distinct CDR3 sequences in its table, and over 20% of those were observed once. The leading ten clones occupy around 0.7% of the sample. Sequences were obtained from naive CD8+ T cells from blood, with Jurkat cell RNA spiked in. This specimen's cell subset or site label, interpreted: FACS-sorted CD8+CD4-CCR7+CD45RA+ naive T cells. These receptors came from a human donor in good health. Some libraries in this study had Jurkat cell RNA spiked in.

Of note for this clonotype: Being one base from a much bigger clone, this may be a read error. This chain uses TRBV12-3 or TRBV12-4 with TRBJ2-5; D unclear. The length of the CDR3 is 12 residues. CDR3 nucleotide sequence: TGTGCCAGCAGTTTTAACTTTCCGACCCAGCACTTC. As protein: CASSFNFPTQHF.

This clonotype was recorded a few times. V is TRBV7-9 and J is TRBJ2-7; D is uncertain. The CDR3 is 15 residues long. Trimming stripped 4 bases from V and 4 bases from J, with 17 bases between. The germline CDR1 and CDR2 sequences are SEHNR and FQNEAQ (reference sequence). CDR3 DNA sequence: TGTGCCAGCAGCTCCAAAGACTCTCCGGTGTACGAGCAGTACTTC. Its protein product is CASSSKDSPVYEQYF.

This clonotype has ten or more counts. V is TRBV19 and J is TRBJ1-5, with TRBD1 matching 11 bases. The V gene's germline CDR1 is LNHDA and CDR2 SQIVND (reference sequence). The CDR3 length is 17 residues. J lost 2 bases, V lost 0 bases, and 3 bases had no gene match. The CDR3 coding sequence is TGTGCCAGTAGTATAGATCCGGGACAGGGGGGCAATCAGCCCCAGCATTTT. Encoded protein: CASSIDPGQGGNQPQHF.

This rearrangement joins TRBV4-1 to TRBJ1-2, with D possibly matching TRBD1 (5 bases). V lost 1 base and J 8 bases, leaving 11 bases between the germline ends. The CDR3 sequence is 13 residues long. In germline, CDR1 is MGHRA, CDR2 YSYEKL. The CDR3 DNA is TGCGCCAGCAGCCAAGGTTCGGGGCTCGGCTACACCTTC. Protein product: CASSQGSGLGYTF.

In its sample, this clonotype was seen a few times. The rearrangement uses TRBV27 and TRBJ1-5; possible D gene TRBD1, 5 bases. The germline CDR1 and CDR2 sequences are MNHEY and SMNVEV (reference sequence). The CDR3 covers 15 residues. Trimming pared 5 bases from V and 3 bases from J, leaving 14 bases between. CDR3 protein: CASSPGDSFNQPQHF. In DNA form, the CDR3 reads TGTGCCAGCAGTCCCGGCGACAGTTTCAATCAGCCCCAGCATTTT.

This clonotype was recorded a few times. The rearrangement links TRBV7-6 to TRBJ2-3; tentative D call: TRBD2 (5 bases). V was clipped by 0 bases and J by 0 bases, with 10 bases between them. Germline CDR1 and CDR2: SGHVS and FNYEAQ. There are 16 residues in the CDR3. CDR3: CASSLAPRGSTDTQYF. The CDR3 nucleotides read TGTGCCAGCAGCTTAGCGCCTCGGGGTAGCACAGATACGCAGTATTTT.

The chain is built from TRBV20-1 and TRBJ2-7; D might be TRBD2 (7 bases). The length of the CDR3 is 13 residues. Trimming took 2 bases from V and 9 from J, leaving 17 bases between them. From germline, CDR1 is DFQATT and CDR2 SNEGSKA (reference sequence). The CDR3 protein is CSARSGDKVLQYF. DNA of the CDR3: TGCAGTGCTAGAAGCGGGGACAAGGTGCTGCAGTACTTC.

The CDR3 reads CASRNLAGGDNEQFF. CDR3 sequence (DNA): TGTGCCAGCCGGAATCTAGCGGGAGGGGACAATGAGCAGTTCTTC. The chain is built from TRBV6-5 and TRBJ2-1; 12 nucleotides line up with TRBD2. Germline V gene lookup returns CDR1 MNHEY and CDR2 SVGAGI. The CDR3 length is 15 residues. Trimming cost V 8 bases and J 5 bases; bases outside gene matches: 7.

The sample holds many counts of this clonotype. The chain combines TRBV27 with TRBJ2-3, with 7 bases that match TRBD2. J lost 2 bases, V lost 8 bases, and 7 bases had no gene match. The CDR3 runs to 14 residues. Germline CDR1 reads MNHEY; CDR2 reads SMNVEV (reference sequence). DNA of the CDR3: TGTGCCAGCCTCGAAAGCGGGGCCACAGATACGCAGTATTTT. Its protein product is CASLESGATDTQYF.

This clonotype appeared a few times. J is TRBJ2-7 and V is TRBV30; D remains ambiguous. Germline loops: CDR1 GTSNPN, CDR2 SVGIG (reference sequence). This CDR3 has 15 amino acids. V was clipped by 0 bases and J by 2 bases, with 14 bases between them. The CDR3 sequence: CAWSVSLVEPYEQYF. The CDR3 DNA follows: TGTGCCTGGAGTGTCTCTTTGGTTGAACCCTACGAGCAGTACTTC.